Reported below is one TCR beta chain. Its antigen is not identified. This record comes from a study of cytomegalovirus exposure and HLA in healthy donors. Study results and limitations: Several of the most significant clusters were apparently associated with common viral pathogens in a later analysis. Later on, an analysis showed TCR association rates differing by HLA locus, with DRB1 the most and HLA-C the fewest. According to an earlier analysis, most TCR beta V segments yielded productive rearrangements about 87% or about 30% of the time. Apparent HLA restriction characterized most CMV-associated TCR beta chains in a later analysis.

The CDR3 contains 14 residues. Per the germline V gene, CDR1 is SGDLS and CDR2 is YYNGEE. In the PCR, 60 Vbeta and 13 Jbeta primers were used. Sequenced by immunoSEQ multiplex PCR; TCRdb stores in-frame clones only, minus some. The sample comprises under 110,000 clones, 75% of which are singletons, and about 10% rests with the top ten. The receptor was derived from a man aged 50-59 years in good health and CMV-seronegative. The chain combines TRBV9 with TRBJ2-5; the match to TRBD1 covers 7 bases. The tail of the sequence fits TRBJ2-7 better, so the J call may be wrong. The material sequenced was PBMCs. The CDR3 protein is CASTRGGISYEQYF. The CDR3 DNA is TGTGCCAGCACGCGAGGGGGCATCTCCTACGAGCAGTACTTC.